The 30 T cell receptor beta chains presented below share a single source sample, sequenced in a study of blood T cell repertoires in COVID-19. Libraries were prepared by immunoSEQ multiplex PCR; TCRdb keeps only in-frame clonotypes and omits some of them. The sample has 50,000 or so clones, more than 80% seen once; the top ten hold approximately 5.3%. Sequenced sample: peripheral blood. The source of these receptors is a woman aged 55-69 years with acute or convalescent COVID-19.

This clone was picked up one time. The chain couples TRBV3-1 (or the pseudogene TRBV3-2) to TRBJ1-2; maybe TRBD1 (6 bases). Germline V gene data show CDR1 as LGHDT and CDR2 as YNNKEL (reference sequence). CDR3 length: 16 residues. The V gene lost 4 bases and the J gene lost 6 bases, with 21 bases spanning the gap. CDR3: CASSPSRDIGVHGYTF. The DNA of the CDR3 is TGTGCCAGCAGCCCGTCCCGGGACATTGGAGTCCATGGCTACACCTTC.

The chain couples TRBV3-1 (or the pseudogene TRBV3-2) to TRBJ2-7; weak D call: TRBD1 (5 bases). The CDR3 covers 13 residues. The V end lost 5 bases, the J end lost 0 bases, and 8 bases lay between the germline ends. Germline assignment: CDR1 LGHDT and CDR2 YNNKEL (reference sequence). The CDR3, as DNA: TGTGCCAGCAGCAGGGGTGGCTCCTACGAGCAGTACTTC. Its translation is CASSRGGSYEQYF.

A few counts support this clone. The genes are TRBV9 and TRBJ1-3, with D possibly being TRBD1 (5 bases). The V gene lost 3 bases and the J gene lost 4 bases, with 17 bases spanning the gap. CDR1 and CDR2 (germline): SGDLS, YYNGEE. The CDR3 totals 16 residues. CDR3: CASSASDSTLGNTIYF. The CDR3 region has the DNA TGTGCCAGCAGCGCGTCCGACAGCACTTTGGGAAACACCATATATTTT.

The rearrangement uses TRBV28 and TRBJ2-5; 7 nucleotides agree with TRBD1. V lost 6 bases and J lost 2; bases outside the gene matches: 6. The V gene's germline CDR1 is MDHEN and CDR2 SYDVKM. The CDR3 has 14 residues. This CDR3 is CASSIGGPQETQYF. CDR3 coding DNA: TGTGCCAGCAGCATAGGGGGCCCTCAAGAGACCCAGTACTTC.

The J gene is TRBJ1-1, the V gene TRBV2, with D maybe TRBD1 (5 bases). The CDR3 covers 14 residues. Trimming pared 6 bases from V and 1 base from J, leaving 12 bases between. Germline V gene lookup returns CDR1 SNHLY and CDR2 FYNNEI. The CDR3 sequence: CASRNNQGNTEAFF. In nucleotides, the CDR3 is TGTGCCAGCAGGAATAATCAGGGGAACACTGAAGCTTTCTTT.

The chain is built from TRBV24-1 and TRBJ1-1; perhaps TRBD1 as D (5 bases). The germline V gene encodes CDR1 KGHDR and CDR2 SFDVKD. Trimming removed 1 base at V and 5 bases at J, with 7 bases between. There are 13 residues in the CDR3. The DNA for the CDR3 is TGTGCCACCAGTGATTTTAAGGGGACTGAAGCTTTCTTT. It codes for CATSDFKGTEAFF.

V is TRBV19 and J is TRBJ1-4; D may be TRBD1 (6 bases). Germline CDR1 is LNHDA and CDR2 is SQIVND (reference sequence). V was shortened by 3 bases and J by 4 bases, with 9 bases between the two germline ends. The CDR3 length is 14 residues. The CDR3 bases are TGTGCCAGTAGTATTATACAGGGTAATGAAAAACTGTTTTTT. Its translation is CASSIIQGNEKLFF.

This chain links TRBV20-1 with TRBJ2-3; maybe TRBD2 (6 bases). V was clipped by 3 bases and J by 2 bases, with 12 bases between them. CDR1 DFQATT and CDR2 SNEGSKA come from the germline V gene (reference sequence). The CDR3 has 14 residues. CDR3 region: CSASLRDLTDTQYF. CDR3 bases: TGCAGTGCTAGTTTGCGGGACCTCACAGATACGCAGTATTTT.

This chain connects TRBV5-8 to TRBJ2-1; 10 bases are a match to TRBD2. V shed 5 bases and J 7 bases; nucleotides not matched to a gene: 12. This CDR3 contains 16 residues. CDR1 SGHTS and CDR2 YDEGEE come from the germline V gene. CDR3 amino acids: CASSYPGTSDANEQFF. The CDR3 DNA reads TGTGCCAGCAGTTACCCCGGGACTAGCGATGCAAATGAGCAGTTCTTC.

The V call is TRBV7-9, the J call TRBJ2-4, with 7 bases fitting TRBD1. The junction had 5 bases not matched to a gene; V was cut back by 5 bases and J by 7 bases. CDR3 length equals 13 residues. Germline CDR1 reads SEHNR; CDR2 reads FQNEAQ (reference sequence). As DNA, the CDR3 is TGTGCCAGCAGCGCCAGGGGGATGAACATTCAGTACTTC. It codes for CASSARGMNIQYF.

The genes are TRBV25-1 and TRBJ1-2, with D possibly matching TRBD1 (6 bases). V dropped 3 bases and J dropped 4 bases, with 9 bases sitting between them. The CDR3 has 13 amino acids. CDR1 and CDR2 (germline): MGHDK, SYGVNS. The CDR3 DNA reads as TGTGCCAGCAGTGACCAGGGGCCCTATGGCTACACCTTC. Amino acid sequence: CASSDQGPYGYTF.

The chain couples TRBV28 to TRBJ1-5; D might be TRBD1 (6 bases). Germline V gives CDR1 MDHEN, CDR2 SYDVKM. The CDR3 has 14 residues. The V end was cut by 4 bases, the J end by 5 bases, with 12 bases between. DNA of the CDR3: TGTGCCAGCAGTTCAGGGCAGGGGTATCAGCCCCAGCATTTT. This translates into CASSSGQGYQPQHF.

The V gene is TRBV6-5, the J gene TRBJ1-5; D gene ambiguous. The CDR3 loop spans 15 amino acids. Germline V CDR1 and CDR2: MNHEY, SVGAGI. V was clipped by 5 bases and J by 4 bases, with 15 bases between them. CDR3 bases: TGTGCCAGCAGTCTCCTGACGGAGCGAAATCAGCCCCAGCATTTT. Translating it yields CASSLLTERNQPQHF.

The chain couples TRBV6-5 to TRBJ2-7; TRBD1 agrees at 8 bases. From germline, CDR1 is MNHEY and CDR2 SVGAGI. Unmatched junction bases numbered 13, after V lost 10 bases and J lost 2 bases. This CDR3 comprises 15 residues. CDR3 region: CATSYHRGSTYEQYF. For the CDR3, the DNA is TGTGCCACCTCATACCACAGGGGGAGCACCTACGAGCAGTACTTC.

The CDR3 nucleotides are TGTGCCAGCAGCGTCGCGACAGGGCACTCCTACAATGAGCAGTTCTTC. This sequence encodes CASSVATGHSYNEQFF. The chain links TRBV11-1 to TRBJ2-1, with 7 bases lining up with TRBD1. The CDR3 consists of 16 residues. Germline-derived CDR1 and CDR2 are SGHAT and FQDESV (reference sequence). The junction had 7 bases not matched to a gene; V was cut back by 5 bases and J by 0 bases.

V is TRBV5-1 and J is TRBJ2-3, with 7 bases fitting TRBD2. The CDR3 contains 16 residues. Germline-derived CDR1 and CDR2 are SGHRS and YFSETQ. After removal of 2 bases from V and 1 base from J, the junction contained 7 bases not matched to a gene. Here the CDR3 reads CASSFFAGEGTDTQYF. CDR3 bases: TGCGCCAGCAGCTTTTTCGCGGGAGAAGGCACAGATACGCAGTATTTT.

This chain links TRBV10-1 with TRBJ2-7; 9 bases fit TRBD1. Germline V CDR1 and CDR2: WNHNN, SYGVQD (reference sequence). The CDR3 runs to 14 residues. Trimming took 5 bases from V and 6 from J; bases not matched to a gene: 8. The CDR3, as DNA: TGCGCCAGCAGTCTAGGGACAGGGACCTCCGAGCAGTACTTC. Protein: CASSLGTGTSEQYF.

The V and J genes are TRBV28 and TRBJ1-1; D gene unclear. Trimming cost V 7 bases and J 11 bases, with 14 bases left between them. Per germline, CDR1 MDHEN and CDR2 SYDVKM. CDR3 size: 11 residues. For the CDR3, the DNA is TGTGCCAGCAATTCAGGCCGGGAGGCTTTCTTT. It translates to CASNSGREAFF. The full variable domain, rest sourced from reference TRBV28 and TRBJ1-1, is DVKVTQSSRYLVKRTGEKVFLECVQDMDHENMFWYRQDPGLGLRLIYFSYDVKMKEKGDIPEGYSVSREKKERFSLILESASTNQTSMYLCASNSGREAFFGQGTRLTVV.

This chain connects TRBV20-1 to TRBJ1-2; no clear D. Germline values: CDR1 DFQATT, CDR2 SNEGSKA (reference sequence). The CDR3 contains 8 residues. CDR3: CSPDGYTF. The CDR3, as DNA: TGCAGCCCCGATGGCTACACCTTC.

This clone was seen a single time. The chain uses TRBV7-8 and TRBJ2-2, with D possibly matching TRBD1 (6 bases). V lost 2 bases and J lost 4, with 14 bases in between. The germline V gene has CDR1 SGHVS and CDR2 FQNEAQ. The CDR3 spans 16 residues. The CDR3 region is CASSLIGGASTGELFF. The CDR3 DNA is TGTGCCAGCAGCTTAATTGGGGGCGCGAGCACCGGGGAGCTGTTTTTT.

The chain joins TRBV5-6 to TRBJ1-1, with no clear D. Trimming took off 5 bases at V and 1 base at J, with 9 bases between the two ends. This CDR3 contains 13 residues. Germline V gives CDR1 SGHDT, CDR2 YYEEEE. CDR3 in amino acids: CASRGRANTEAFF. The CDR3 DNA reads TGTGCCAGCAGGGGGAGGGCGAACACTGAAGCTTTCTTT.

The chain combines TRBV3-1 (or the pseudogene TRBV3-2) with TRBJ1-2; no definite D call. The CDR3 consists of 14 residues. Germline assignment: CDR1 LGHDT and CDR2 YNNKEL (reference sequence). V was cut by 0 bases and J by 7 bases, with 12 bases left in between. This CDR3 is CASSQDWSTGGYTF. The CDR3, as DNA: TGTGCCAGCAGCCAAGATTGGAGTACGGGTGGCTACACCTTC.

The J gene is TRBJ2-1, the V gene TRBV3-1 (or the pseudogene TRBV3-2); D unclear. The length of the CDR3 is 12 residues. The germline V gene has CDR1 LGHDT and CDR2 YNNKEL (reference sequence). V was pared by 2 bases and J by 9 bases, with 8 bases between. Here the CDR3 reads CASSQPPSEQFF. The DNA for the CDR3 is TGTGCCAGCAGCCAACCTCCTAGTGAGCAGTTCTTC.

The chain's CDR3 is CASSFSGQSGYTF. The DNA for the CDR3 is TGTGCCAGCAGCTTTTCGGGACAGTCGGGCTACACCTTC. The V and J genes are TRBV7-9 and TRBJ1-2; 7 bases agree with TRBD1. The CDR3 runs to 13 residues. In germline, CDR1 is SEHNR, CDR2 FQNEAQ (reference sequence). The junction had 6 bases not matched to a gene; V was cut back by 3 bases and J by 8 bases.

The rearrangement uses TRBV9 and TRBJ1-2; D possibly corresponds to TRBD1 (5 bases). The CDR3 is 12 residues long. Trimming stripped 3 bases from V and 5 bases from J, with 8 bases between. In germline, CDR1 is SGDLS, CDR2 YYNGEE. The CDR3 DNA sequence: TGTGCCAGCAGCGCGCAGGGATATGGCTACACCTTC. Translated, it gives CASSAQGYGYTF.

This clone showed up just a few times. This chain joins TRBV5-1 and TRBJ2-2; tentatively, D is TRBD1 (5 bases). V was cut by 4 bases and J by 1 base, with 11 bases left in between. CDR3 length: 15 residues. Looked up from germline, CDR1 is SGHRS and CDR2 is YFSETQ. CDR3 residues: CASSGRQGNTGELFF. CDR3 coding DNA: TGCGCCAGCAGCGGGCGGCAGGGGAACACCGGGGAGCTGTTTTTT.

In this sample, this clone turned up once. V and J are TRBV5-1 and TRBJ1-4; 12 bases are a match to TRBD1. The CDR3 length is 16 residues. In germline, CDR1 is SGHRS, CDR2 YFSETQ. V lost 0 bases and J lost 11; bases outside the gene matches: 8. The CDR3 sequence is CASSLEGQGAQGKLFF. CDR3 DNA: TGCGCCAGCAGCTTGGAGGGACAGGGGGCGCAAGGCAAACTGTTTTTT.

The rearrangement uses TRBV11-3 and TRBJ2-2; TRBD2 agrees at 8 bases. There are 15 residues in the CDR3. Germline V gene data show CDR1 as SGHNT and CDR2 as YENEEA. V was clipped by 5 bases and J by 6 bases; unmatched bases: 8. CDR3 in DNA: TGTGCCAGCAGCCTAAGCGGGGGAAGATCCGGGGAGCTGTTTTTT. Its translation is CASSLSGGRSGELFF.

The chain links TRBV10-1 to TRBJ1-5; the D gene is possibly TRBD1 (5 bases). Trimming cost V 6 bases and J 4 bases, with 16 bases left between them. CDR3 size: 15 residues. Germline V gene sequence: CDR1 WNHNN, CDR2 SYGVQD (reference sequence). The CDR3 loop is CASRTVGGWNQPQHF. CDR3 coding DNA: TGCGCCAGCAGGACGGTGGGGGGGTGGAATCAGCCCCAGCATTTT.

V gene TRBV6-5 combines with J gene TRBJ1-5; 7 positions match TRBD1. Germline V lookup: CDR1 MNHEY, CDR2 SVGAGI. The V gene end was trimmed by 2 bases and the J gene end by 2 bases; junction bases not matched to a gene: 3. The CDR3 contains 15 residues. CDR3 nucleotides: TGTGCCAGCAGTTACGACAGGGACGGCAATCAGCCCCAGCATTTT. Its translation: CASSYDRDGNQPQHF.